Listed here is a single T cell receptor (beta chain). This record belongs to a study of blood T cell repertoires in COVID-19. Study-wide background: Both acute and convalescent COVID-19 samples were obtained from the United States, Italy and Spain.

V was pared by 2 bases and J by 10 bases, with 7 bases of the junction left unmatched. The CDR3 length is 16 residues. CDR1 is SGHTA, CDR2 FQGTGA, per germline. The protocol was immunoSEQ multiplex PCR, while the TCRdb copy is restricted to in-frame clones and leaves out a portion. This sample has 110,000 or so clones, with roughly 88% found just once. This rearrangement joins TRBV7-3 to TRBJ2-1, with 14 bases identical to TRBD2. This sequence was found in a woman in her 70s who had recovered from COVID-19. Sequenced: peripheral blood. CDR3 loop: CASSLGGLAGAGEQFF. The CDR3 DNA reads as TGTGCCAGCAGCTTAGGGGGACTAGCGGGAGCAGGAGAGCAGTTCTTC.